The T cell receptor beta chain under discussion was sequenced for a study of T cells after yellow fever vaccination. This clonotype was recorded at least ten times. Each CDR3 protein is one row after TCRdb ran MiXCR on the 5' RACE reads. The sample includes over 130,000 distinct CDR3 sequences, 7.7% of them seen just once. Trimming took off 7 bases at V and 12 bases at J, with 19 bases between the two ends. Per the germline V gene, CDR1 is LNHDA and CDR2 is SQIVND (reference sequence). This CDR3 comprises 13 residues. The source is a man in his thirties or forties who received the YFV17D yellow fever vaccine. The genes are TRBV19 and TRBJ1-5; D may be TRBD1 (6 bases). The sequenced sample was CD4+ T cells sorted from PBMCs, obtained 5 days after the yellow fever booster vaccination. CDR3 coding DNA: TGTGCCAGTACCAACCCGCCCGGGGGGCACCAGCATTTT. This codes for CASTNPPGGHQHF.